Below, 13 T cell receptor beta chains from the same sample are listed, as sequenced in a study of Ad26.COV2.S vaccination and SARS-CoV-2 variants (dated by TCRdb to the early 2020s). To prepare the library, the immunoSEQ multiplex PCR assay was applied. This immuneACCESS table, as held by TCRdb, lists in-frame sequences with V and J called but not all clones. Of the missing ones, under half trace to an unresolved V gene in checked studies; the others have no known cause. For this sample there are 350,000 to 500,000 clones; less than 95% appear just once. The ten biggest clones cover roughly 3.9% of the sample. What this sample's treatment or condition label stands for: over 15 received Ad26.COV2.S at low or high dose, single or two shots; roughly five received placebo; per-sample allocation not given. For vaccine and placebo recipients, repertoires were sequenced using samples collected on day 63 after the first injection.

The starting material was peripheral blood, obtained in a trial of Ad26.COV2.S vaccine versus placebo. Receptor source: a person aged 18-60 years who received the Ad26.COV2.S COVID-19 vaccine or a placebo.

This clone has a single count. CDR3 sequence (DNA): TGCGCCAGCAGTGACGACAGGGGGCTAACGAGGAGCTCCTACGAGCAGTACTTC. Its protein is CASSDDRGLTRSSYEQYF. This chain uses TRBV10-1 with TRBJ2-7, with TRBD1 identical over 10 bases. Per germline, CDR1 WNHNN and CDR2 SYGVQD (reference sequence). J was trimmed by 0 bases and V by 3 bases; bases with no gene match: 11. There are 18 residues in the CDR3.

Written as DNA, the CDR3 is TGTGCCAGCAGCCAAGAACTAACTAGCCTCAATGAGCAGTTCTTC. Encoded protein: CASSQELTSLNEQFF. The chain combines TRBV4-2 with TRBJ2-1; the D gene is possibly TRBD2 (6 bases). The germline V gene encodes CDR1 LGHNA and CDR2 YNFKEQ. The CDR3 runs 15 residues. Trimming took 0 bases from V and 6 from J, leaving 12 bases between them.

V is TRBV24-1 and J is TRBJ2-2, with TRBD2 as a possible D gene (5 bases). Germline lookup yields CDR1 KGHDR and CDR2 SFDVKD. The length of the CDR3 is 15 residues. Trimming removed 3 bases from V and 7 bases from J, with 14 bases in between. The CDR3 is CATSDPGAAIGELFF. CDR3 nucleotide sequence: TGTGCCACCAGTGATCCAGGAGCGGCGATCGGGGAGCTGTTTTTT.

The V call is TRBV23-1, the J call TRBJ2-3; TRBD1 matches at 7 bases. TRBV23-1 is an ORF; its function is uncertain. Trimming at V came to 3 bases and at J to 7 bases, leaving 10 bases not matched to a gene. This CDR3 has 15 residues. In nucleotides, the CDR3 is TGCGCCAGCAGTCACCCGACAGGGCGTAGATATACGCAGTATTTT. It is translated as CASSHPTGRRYTQYF.

The chain links TRBV3-1 (or the pseudogene TRBV3-2) to TRBJ2-7; D remains ambiguous. Germline values: CDR1 LGHDT, CDR2 YNNKEL (reference sequence). The ends were cut back, 4 bases at V and 3 bases at J, with 10 bases in the middle. CDR3 length equals 13 residues. This CDR3 reads CASSLSGGYEQYF. In nucleotides, the CDR3 is TGTGCCAGCAGCCTTTCCGGCGGCTACGAGCAGTACTTC.

The chain has TRBV4-2 and TRBJ2-1, with 12 bases that match TRBD2. Germline loops: CDR1 LGHNA, CDR2 YNFKEQ. The V segment lost 2 bases and the J segment 5 bases; nucleotides outside the gene matches: 4. The CDR3 consists of 16 residues. Here the CDR3 reads CASSQRLAGVHNEQFF. The CDR3 bases are TGTGCCAGCAGCCAAAGACTAGCGGGAGTCCACAATGAGCAGTTCTTC.

The chain has TRBV27 and TRBJ2-1; no reliable D call. The CDR3 sequence is 13 residues long. Germline values: CDR1 MNHEY, CDR2 SMNVEV (reference sequence). Trimming took off 2 bases at V and 9 bases at J, with 11 bases between the two ends. CDR3 nucleotide sequence: TGTGCCAGCAGTTTAACGAGTGGTGGTGAGCAGTTCTTC. Translation gives CASSLTSGGEQFF.

The rearrangement uses TRBV7-9 and TRBJ1-1; D not resolved. Germline CDR1 SEHNR, CDR2 FQNEAQ (reference sequence). V lost 1 base to trimming and J lost 0 bases, with 3 bases between them. CDR3 length equals 13 residues. The CDR3 reads CASSLELNTEAFF. The CDR3 DNA reads as TGTGCCAGCAGCTTAGAACTGAACACTGAAGCTTTCTTT.

V and J are TRBV19 and TRBJ1-1; tentatively, D is TRBD1 (5 bases). Germline lookup yields CDR1 LNHDA and CDR2 SQIVND (reference sequence). CDR3 length: 14 amino acids. V was pared by 4 bases and J by 1 base, with 10 bases between. In nucleotides, the CDR3 is TGTGCCAGTAGTAAATTCAGGGCGAACACTGAAGCTTTCTTT. Its protein is CASSKFRANTEAFF.

Worth noting for this clone: Other nucleotide sequences in the sample specify the same CDR3. The V gene is TRBV7-9, the J gene TRBJ1-2; D gene ambiguous. CDR1 is SEHNR and CDR2 is FQNEAQ in the germline V gene (reference sequence). V lost 0 bases, J lost 5 bases, and 4 bases lay in between. The CDR3 is 12 residues long. The CDR3 nucleotides read TGTGCCAGCAGCTTAGCAGATTATGGCTACACCTTC. This gives the protein CASSLADYGYTF.

The genes are TRBV7-9 and TRBJ2-6; D could derive from TRBD1 or TRBD2 (6 bases each). Looked up from germline, CDR1 is SEHNR and CDR2 is FQNEAQ (reference sequence). V was shortened by 5 bases and J by 0 bases, with 14 bases between the two germline ends. This CDR3 spans 17 amino acids. CDR3 sequence (DNA): TGTGCCAGCAGCCGACCTGGAGGGGGCTCTGGGGCCAACGTCCTGACTTTC. It codes for CASSRPGGGSGANVLTF.

This rearrangement joins TRBV7-3 to TRBJ1-6, with 10 bases aligning to TRBD1. V was clipped by 5 bases and J by 8 bases; unmatched bases: 3. This CDR3 is built from 14 residues. Germline V CDR1 and CDR2: SGHTA, FQGTGA. The DNA of the CDR3 is TGTGCCAGCAGCCCCGGGACAGGGGATTCACCCCTCCACTTT. This encodes CASSPGTGDSPLHF.

This chain uses TRBV9 with TRBJ2-7; D remains unclear. The CDR3 runs to 16 residues. Germline lookup yields CDR1 SGDLS and CDR2 YYNGEE. Deletions cut 0 bases from V and 5 bases from J, with 18 bases between. The CDR3 sequence: CASSVDHSAEMNEQYF. The CDR3, as DNA: TGTGCCAGCAGCGTAGACCATTCGGCGGAGATGAACGAGCAGTACTTC.